This TCR beta chain derives from a study of cytomegalovirus exposure and HLA in healthy donors. About the study: Around 80 million unique TCR sequences came from HLA-typed donors in an early release. Regarding the study as a whole: The likely explanation for a cluster of highly shared sequence variants was sequencing artifact. TCR beta chains numbering some 160 were designated cytomegalovirus-associated.

On this clone itself: Its antigen is currently unknown.

Researchers ran the PCR with 60 Vbeta and 13 Jbeta primers. Only in-frame clones appear in the TCRdb table, and some are missing; sequencing was by immunoSEQ multiplex PCR. The data show about 160,000 clones, with 79% seen just once and 6% to 6.5% held by the top ten. V was pared by 1 base and J by 0 bases, with 14 bases between. The CDR3 has 17 residues. Germline V gives CDR1 SGHNT, CDR2 YENEEA. This clonotype was sampled from a man aged 50-60 years in good health and CMV-seropositive. The sample taken for sequencing was PBMCs. The V call is TRBV11-3, the J call TRBJ2-3; maybe TRBD2 (6 bases). The CDR3 region has the DNA TGTGCCAGCAGCTTAGTTCAGTGGGGGGACAGCACAGATACGCAGTATTTT. Translation gives CASSLVQWGDSTDTQYF.